This T cell receptor (beta chain) was profiled in a study of T cells expressing NK-cell markers (dated by TCRdb to the early 2020s). General notes on the study: In sorted CD3+CD56+NKG2C+, CD3+CD56+NKG2C- and CD3+CD56-NKG2C+ T-cell subsets from several donors, TCR beta-chain repertoires were profiled. Among the eight sequenced donors, seven were HCMV-seropositive and one was HCMV-seronegative. Sequencing of the libraries produced 2 x 150 bp reads on Illumina HiSeq 2000/2500, MiSeq or NextSeq. All eight donors whose samples were sequenced were randomly selected healthy volunteers, three of them men and five women. Study-wide conclusions, independent of this receptor: Whether the expanded NKG2C-expressing T cell clones were specific for HCMV antigens was left unclear. Those dominant clonotypes were again the most abundant among CD3+CD56-NKG2C+ cells in a few donors, at about 28.3-65%. For 6 or 7 donors, the dominant CD3+CD56+NKG2C+ clonotypes were among the top 10 CD8+ clonotypes and accounted for roughly 1.0-7.5% of CD8+ T cells.

These reads were obtained on an Illumina HiSeq 2000. TCR beta cDNA libraries were made by 5'RACE template switching that added a universal primer site and unique molecular identifiers. Synthesis of cDNA was primed from the TCR beta constant segment and was followed by two consecutive PCR amplification steps. In the paper's pipeline: MIGEC was used to demultiplex reads and group reads by UMI, and MiTCR was used to assemble and quantify clonotypes. To exclude erroneous sequences, any TCR cDNA sequence not supported by at least two reads was discarded. The tcR package was used for downstream repertoire analysis, and clonotypes were matched across fractions by CDR3 nucleotide sequence plus V segment. VDJmatch was used to annotate antigen specificity against VDJdb, with one amino acid substitution in CDR3 allowed. Each entry corresponds to one CDR3 protein sequence from reads that TCRdb reprocessed, and DNA is not given. TCRdb, not the original authors, processed these V and J calls. This sample's table contains about half a million distinct CDR3 sequences. The ten largest clones add up to 1.4% of the sample.

The CDR1 and CDR2 encoded by the germline V gene are SGHDN and FVKESK. From cysteine to phenylalanine, the CDR3 is 16 amino acids long. This entry has no DNA. A commercial ELISA kit detecting HCMV-specific IgG in serum was used to determine HCMV serostatus. Ficoll density gradient centrifugation was used to isolate peripheral blood mononuclear cells from blood. With respect to this clonotype: Its antigen is unknown.

The sequencing input was blood T cells: a sorted CD56 or NKG2C T cell subset, CD4+ or CD8+ T cells, or bulk PBMC T cells (not recorded which). The source is a woman aged 45 to 65 in good health. Donor details come from another sample of the same person, matched by shared clones. The sequence links TRBV14 to TRBJ2-2; there is no DNA to check the TCRdb D call of TRBD2. Here the CDR3 is given as CASSQLGRGDTGELFF.